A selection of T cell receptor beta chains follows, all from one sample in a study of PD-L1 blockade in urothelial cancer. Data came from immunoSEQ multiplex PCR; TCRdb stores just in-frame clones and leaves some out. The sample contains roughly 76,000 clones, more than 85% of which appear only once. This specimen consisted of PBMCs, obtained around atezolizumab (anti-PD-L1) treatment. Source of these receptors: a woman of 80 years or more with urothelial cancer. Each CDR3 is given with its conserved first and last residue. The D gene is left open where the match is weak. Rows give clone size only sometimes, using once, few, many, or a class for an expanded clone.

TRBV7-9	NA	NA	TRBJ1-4	TGTGCCAGCAGCCTCGGGACATATAATGAAAAACTGTTTTTT	CASSLGTYNEKLFF
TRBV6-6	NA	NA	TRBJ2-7	TGTGCCAGCAGTTACTCGAGGAGCTCCTACGAGCAGTACTTC	CASSYSRSSYEQYF
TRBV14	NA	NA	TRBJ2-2	TGTGCCAGCAGCCAAGAACAACTGAGGACCGGGGAGCTGTTTTTT	CASSQEQLRTGELFF
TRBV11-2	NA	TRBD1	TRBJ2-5	TGTGCCAGCAGATTCGGGGGACAGGGCACCAGCCAGTACTTC	CASRFGGQGTSQYF
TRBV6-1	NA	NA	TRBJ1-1	TGTGCCAGCAGTGAACACAGTAACACTGAAGCTTTCTTT	CASSEHSNTEAFF
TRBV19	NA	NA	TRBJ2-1	TGTGCCAGTAGAGGAAGCGGAGCGGTCGTCAATGAGCAGTTCTTC	CASRGSGAVVNEQFF
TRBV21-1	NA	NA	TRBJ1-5	TGTGCCAGCAGTCGCTGGCCTCCGGGACAGGGGGGTCATAGCAATCAGCCCCAGCATTTT	CASSRWPPGQGGHSNQPQHF
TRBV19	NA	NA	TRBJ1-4	TGTGCCAGTAGTATTCGAACAGGGACTAATGAAAAACTGTTTTTT	CASSIRTGTNEKLFF
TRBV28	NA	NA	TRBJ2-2	TGTGCCAGCATAGGGGCTCGGAACACCGGGGAGCTGTTTTTT	CASIGARNTGELFF
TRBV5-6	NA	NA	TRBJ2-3	TGTGCCAGCAGCTTACGGGGAACAGATACGCAGTATTTT	CASSLRGTDTQYF
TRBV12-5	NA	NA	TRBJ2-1	TGTGCTAGTGCCCTTTACAATGAGCAGTTCTTC	CASALYNEQFF
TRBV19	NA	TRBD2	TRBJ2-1	TGTGCCAGTAGAGATAGCGGGAGGGACTTCTACAATGAGCAGTTCTTC	CASRDSGRDFYNEQFF
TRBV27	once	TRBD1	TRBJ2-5	TGTGCCAGCAGTACTTTACAGGGGATCCAAGAGACCCAGTACTTC	CASSTLQGIQETQYF
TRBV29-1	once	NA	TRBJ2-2	TGCAGCGTTGGCATGGCAGCAGGGCCCTTGACCGGGGAGCTGTTTTTT	CSVGMAAGPLTGELFF
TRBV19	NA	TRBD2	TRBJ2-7	TGTGCCAGTACCTGGACTAGCGGGAGTAGTGACGAGCAGTACTTC	CASTWTSGSSDEQYF
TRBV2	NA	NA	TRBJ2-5	TGTGCCAGCAGTCAAGACCCCGGGGAGACCCAGTACTTC	CASSQDPGETQYF
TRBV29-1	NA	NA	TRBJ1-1	TGCAGCGTTGCATCCGGAGCCAGACAAGCTTTCTTT	CSVASGARQAFF
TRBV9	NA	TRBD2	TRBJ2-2	TGTGCCAGCAGCGTTATGACTAGCGGGAGTCTATTGGGAACCGGGGAGCTGTTTTTT	CASSVMTSGSLLGTGELFF
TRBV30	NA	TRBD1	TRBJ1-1	TGTGCCTGGAGTGTACCAGGGGGCAGGGGGGCAGCTTTCTTT	CAWSVPGGRGAAFF
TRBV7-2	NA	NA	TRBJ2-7	TGTGCCAGCAGGGGCGGGTCCTCCTACGAGCAGTACTTC	CASRGGSSYEQYF
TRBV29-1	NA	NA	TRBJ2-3	TGCAGCGTAAGACGGGAGCTCGGCACAGATACGCAGTATTTT	CSVRRELGTDTQYF
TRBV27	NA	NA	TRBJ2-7	TGTGCCAGCGGCAAGGACTGGTTGGGGGAGCAGTACTTC	CASGKDWLGEQYF
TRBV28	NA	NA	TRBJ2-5	TGTGCCAGCAGTTTACTCGGAGGACAAGAGACCCAGTACTTC	CASSLLGGQETQYF
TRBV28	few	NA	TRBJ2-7	TGTGCCAGCAGTTCTGGCCGGGACGAGCAGTACTTC	CASSSGRDEQYF
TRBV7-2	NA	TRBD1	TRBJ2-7	TGTGCCAGCAGCTTAGAAGGACAGGGGGCTGGCGAGCAGTACTTC	CASSLEGQGAGEQYF
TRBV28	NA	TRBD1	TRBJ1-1	TGTGCCAGCAGTCTACAGACAGGGGCCCTCACTGAAGCTTTCTTT	CASSLQTGALTEAFF
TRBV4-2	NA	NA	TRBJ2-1	TGTGCCAGCAGCCAAGGGCTTGGGAGCGGTTCCTACAATGAGCAGTTCTTC	CASSQGLGSGSYNEQFF
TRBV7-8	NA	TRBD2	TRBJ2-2	TGTGCCAGCAGCTTAGCCCTAAATGCGGGGGGGAACACCGGGGAGCTGTTTTTT	CASSLALNAGGNTGELFF
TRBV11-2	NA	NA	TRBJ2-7	TGTGCCAGCAGCTTAGAGTCCCTGAGCTCCTACGAGCAGTACTTC	CASSLESLSSYEQYF
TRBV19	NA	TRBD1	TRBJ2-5	TGTGCCAGTAGTATTGAGGCAGGGGGAGAGACCCAGTACTTC	CASSIEAGGETQYF
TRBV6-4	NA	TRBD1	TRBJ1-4	TGTGCCAGCAGTGCAGAGACAGGGTCAAATGAAAAACTGTTTTTT	CASSAETGSNEKLFF
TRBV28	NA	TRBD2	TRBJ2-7	TGTGCCAGCAGTCCCCTAAAAGCGGGGGTCTACGAGCAGTACTTC	CASSPLKAGVYEQYF
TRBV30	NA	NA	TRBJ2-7	TGTGCCTGGAGTGCGGCGACAGCTGGCTACGAGCAGTACTTC	CAWSAATAGYEQYF
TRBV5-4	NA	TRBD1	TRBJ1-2	TGTGCCAGCAGCTTAGTACAGGGGGCGCAGAACTATGGCTACACCTTC	CASSLVQGAQNYGYTF
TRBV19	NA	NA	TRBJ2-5	TGTGCCAGTAGTCCCGTAGTCCAAGAGACCCAGTACTTC	CASSPVVQETQYF
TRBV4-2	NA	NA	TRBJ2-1	TGTGCCAGCAGCCAAGGACTAGGCCATAACAATGAGCAGTTCTTC	CASSQGLGHNNEQFF
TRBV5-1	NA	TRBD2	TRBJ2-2	TGCGCCAGCAGCTCGACTAGCGTGAACACCGGGGAGCTGTTTTTT	CASSSTSVNTGELFF
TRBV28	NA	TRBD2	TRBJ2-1	TGTGCCAGCAGTACCCCCGGGACTAGCGGGAGGGCTGAGCAGTTCTTC	CASSTPGTSGRAEQFF
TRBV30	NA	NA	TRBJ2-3	TGTGCCTGGAGTGTAATCATGGATACGCAGTATTTT	CAWSVIMDTQYF
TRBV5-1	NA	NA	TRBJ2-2	TGCGCCAGCAGCCCTCTAGCGAAGAAAGCCGGGGAGCTGTTTTTT	CASSPLAKKAGELFF
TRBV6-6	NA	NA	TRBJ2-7	TGTGCCAGCAGTTTCCAGACGGGTGCCTACGAGCAGTACTTC	CASSFQTGAYEQYF
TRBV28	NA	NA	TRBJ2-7	TGTGCCAGCAGTGCGTCATGGACAGAGATGTACGAGCAGTACTTC	CASSASWTEMYEQYF
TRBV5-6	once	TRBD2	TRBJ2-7	TGTGCCAGCAGCTTGGGGCTAGCGGGAGTGGTCGGCGAGCAGTACTTC	CASSLGLAGVVGEQYF
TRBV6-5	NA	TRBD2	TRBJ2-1	TGTGCCAGCAGAACTAGCGGGAGAAGCAATGAGCAGTTCTTC	CASRTSGRSNEQFF
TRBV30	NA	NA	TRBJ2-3	TGTGCCTGGAGTGTAATCCGGGCAGATACGCAGTATTTT	CAWSVIRADTQYF
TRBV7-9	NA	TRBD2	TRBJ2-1	TGTGCCAGCAGCCCAGGCGGGGGGACTAGCTTTGAGCAGTTCTTC	CASSPGGGTSFEQFF
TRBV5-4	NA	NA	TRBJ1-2	TGTGCCAGCAGCCTGGACAGACAGAACTATGGCTACACCTTC	CASSLDRQNYGYTF
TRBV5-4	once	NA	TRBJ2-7	TGTGCCAGCAGCTTGGTTGGCGGTGTCGGCGAGCAGTACTTC	CASSLVGGVGEQYF
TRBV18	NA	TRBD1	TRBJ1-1	TGTGCCAGCTCACCCGGTCGCGGACAGGGGGGCACTGAAGCTTTCTTT	CASSPGRGQGGTEAFF
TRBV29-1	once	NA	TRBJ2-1	TGCAGCGTTCGGACCCGCCTAGCTACTAATGAGCAGTTCTTC	CSVRTRLATNEQFF
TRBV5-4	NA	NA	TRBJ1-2	TGTGCCAGCAGCTTGGAAGGGACTGGTAACTATGGCTACACCTTC	CASSLEGTGNYGYTF
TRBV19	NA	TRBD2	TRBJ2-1	TGTGCCAGCAGTGAACTAGCGGGGTCCTACAATGAGCAGTTCTTC	CASSELAGSYNEQFF
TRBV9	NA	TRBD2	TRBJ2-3	TGTGCCAGCAGCGTAGCGGGGGGAGCGCAGTATTTT	CASSVAGGAQYF
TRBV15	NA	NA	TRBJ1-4	TGTGCCACCAGCATTCGCGGGACCGGCAATGAAAAACTGTTTTTT	CATSIRGTGNEKLFF
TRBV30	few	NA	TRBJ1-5	TGTGCCTGGAGTGTTCGGGATACGCAGCCCCAGCATTTT	CAWSVRDTQPQHF